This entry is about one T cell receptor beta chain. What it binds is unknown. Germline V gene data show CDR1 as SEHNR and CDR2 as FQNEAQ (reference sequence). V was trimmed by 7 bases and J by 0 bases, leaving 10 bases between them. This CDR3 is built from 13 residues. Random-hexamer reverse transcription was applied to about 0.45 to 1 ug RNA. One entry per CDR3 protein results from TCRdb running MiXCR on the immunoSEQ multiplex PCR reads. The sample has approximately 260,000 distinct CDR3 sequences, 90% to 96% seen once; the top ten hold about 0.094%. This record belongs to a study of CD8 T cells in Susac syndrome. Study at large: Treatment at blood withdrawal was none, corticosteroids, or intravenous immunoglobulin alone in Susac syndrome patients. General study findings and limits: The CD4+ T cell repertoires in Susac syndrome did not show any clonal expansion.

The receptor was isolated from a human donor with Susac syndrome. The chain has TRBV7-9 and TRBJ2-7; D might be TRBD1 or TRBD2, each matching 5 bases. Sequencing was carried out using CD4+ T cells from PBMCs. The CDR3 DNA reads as TGTGCCAGCACCCTTGGGACCTCCTACGAGCAGTACTTC. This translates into CASTLGTSYEQYF.